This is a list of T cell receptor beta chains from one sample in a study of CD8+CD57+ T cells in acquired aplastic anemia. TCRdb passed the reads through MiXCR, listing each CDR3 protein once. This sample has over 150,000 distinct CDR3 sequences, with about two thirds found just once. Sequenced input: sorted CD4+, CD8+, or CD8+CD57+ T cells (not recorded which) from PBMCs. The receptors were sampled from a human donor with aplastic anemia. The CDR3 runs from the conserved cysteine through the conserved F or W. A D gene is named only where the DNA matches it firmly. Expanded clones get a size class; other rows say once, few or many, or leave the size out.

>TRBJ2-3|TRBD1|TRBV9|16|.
CASSVVPKGTADTQYF
TGTGCCAGCAGCGTAGTACCCAAGGGGACAGCAGATACGCAGTATTTT
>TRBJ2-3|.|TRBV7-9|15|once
CASSLEDSNTDTQYF
TGTGCCAGCAGCTTAGAAGACAGCAACACAGATACGCAGTATTTT
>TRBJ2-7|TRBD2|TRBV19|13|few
CASKAGPSYEQYF
TGTGCCAGTAAAGCGGGGCCCTCCTACGAGCAGTACTTC
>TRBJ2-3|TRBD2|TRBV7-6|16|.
CASSLELAGLTDTQYF
TGTGCCAGCAGCTTAGAACTAGCGGGGCTCACAGATACGCAGTATTTT
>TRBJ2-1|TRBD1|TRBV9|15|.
CASSLTGQGNNEQFF
TGTGCCAGCAGTCTTACGGGACAGGGGAACAATGAGCAGTTCTTC
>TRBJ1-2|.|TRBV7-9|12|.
CASSLEPMGYTF
TGTGCCAGCAGCTTAGAACCTATGGGCTACACCTTC
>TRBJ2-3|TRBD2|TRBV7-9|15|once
CASSSSGGPTDTQYF
TGTGCCAGCAGTTCTAGCGGGGGGCCTACAGATACGCAGTATTTT
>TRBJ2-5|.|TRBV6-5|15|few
CASSYSGGDQETQYF
TGTGCCAGCAGTTACTCGGGGGGAGATCAAGAGACCCAGTACTTC
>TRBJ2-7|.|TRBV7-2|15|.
CASNPAGDSIYEQYF
TGTGCCAGCAACCCCGCCGGCGACAGTATCTACGAGCAGTACTTC
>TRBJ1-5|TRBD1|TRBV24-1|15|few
CATSDWDSFNQPQHF
TGTGCCACCAGTGATTGGGACAGTTTCAATCAGCCCCAGCATTTT
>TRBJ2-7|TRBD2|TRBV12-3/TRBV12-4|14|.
CASRLAGVSYEQYF
TGTGCCAGCCGACTAGCGGGAGTCTCCTACGAGCAGTACTTC
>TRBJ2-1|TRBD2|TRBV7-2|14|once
CASSLVAPGGEQFF
TGTGCCAGCAGCTTAGTCGCGCCGGGAGGAGAGCAGTTCTTC
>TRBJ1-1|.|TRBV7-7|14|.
CASRLPSGNTEAFF
TGTGCTAGCAGACTGCCCTCCGGGAACACTGAAGCTTTCTTT
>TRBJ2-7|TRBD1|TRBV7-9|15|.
CASSWDRENSYEQYF
TGTGCCAGCAGTTGGGACAGGGAGAATTCCTACGAGCAGTACTTC
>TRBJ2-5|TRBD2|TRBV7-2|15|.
CASSYTGLAGETQHF
TGTGCCAGCAGCTATACGGGACTAGCGGGAGAGACCCAGCACTTC
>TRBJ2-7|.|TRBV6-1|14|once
CASSEAPGPYEQYF
TGTGCCAGCAGTGAAGCGCCAGGTCCCTACGAGCAGTACTTC
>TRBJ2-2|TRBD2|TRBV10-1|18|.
CASRKGLAGADNTGELFF
TGCGCCAGCAGAAAGGGACTAGCGGGGGCCGATAACACCGGGGAGCTGTTTTTT
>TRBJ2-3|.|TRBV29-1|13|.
CSVTQDSTDTQYF
TGCAGCGTGACGCAGGATAGCACAGATACGCAGTATTTT
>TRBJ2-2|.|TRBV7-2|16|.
CASTPQGGSNTGELFF
TGTGCCAGCACCCCTCAGGGGGGGAGTAACACCGGGGAGCTGTTTTTT
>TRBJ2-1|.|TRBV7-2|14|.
CASSLVSFPNEQFF
TGTGCCAGCAGCTTAGTCAGTTTCCCCAATGAGCAGTTCTTC
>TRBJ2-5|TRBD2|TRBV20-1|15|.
CSASSTSGMRETQYF
TGCAGTGCTAGCTCCACTAGCGGGATGAGGGAGACCCAGTACTTC
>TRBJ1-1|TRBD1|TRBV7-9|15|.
CASSLSGQDNTEAFF
TGTGCCAGCAGCTTATCTGGACAGGACAACACTGAAGCTTTCTTT
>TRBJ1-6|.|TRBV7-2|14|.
CASSHRDKASPLHF
TGTGCCAGCAGTCACCGGGACAAGGCTTCACCCCTCCACTTT
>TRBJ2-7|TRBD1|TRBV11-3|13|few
CASSGRDSYEQYF
TGTGCCAGCAGCGGACGGGACAGCTACGAGCAGTACTTC
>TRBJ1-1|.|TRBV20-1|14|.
CSTFPPSRNTEAFF
TGCAGTACTTTTCCGCCTAGTAGGAACACTGAAGCTTTCTTT
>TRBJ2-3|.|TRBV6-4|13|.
CASSAADSNEQYF
TGTGCCAGCAGTGCCGCGGACAGCAATGAGCAGTATTTT
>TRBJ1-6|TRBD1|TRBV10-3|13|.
CAIRGTANSPLHF
TGTGCCATCAGAGGGACAGCTAATTCACCCCTCCACTTT
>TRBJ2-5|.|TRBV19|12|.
CASSTQGETQYF
TGTGCCAGTAGTACTCAGGGAGAGACCCAGTACTTC
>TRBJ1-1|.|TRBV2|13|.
CASSDGQTTEAFF
TGTGCCAGCAGTGATGGGCAGACCACTGAAGCTTTCTTT
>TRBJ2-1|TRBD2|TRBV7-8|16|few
CASSPGTSGSGGEQFF
TGTGCCAGCAGCCCAGGGACTAGCGGGAGTGGAGGTGAGCAGTTCTTC
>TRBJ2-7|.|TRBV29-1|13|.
CSVEGQSSYEQYF
TGCAGCGTTGAAGGACAGAGCTCCTACGAGCAGTACTTC
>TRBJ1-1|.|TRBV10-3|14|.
CASSPGPGDTEAFF
TGTGCCAGCAGTCCAGGGCCAGGGGACACTGAAGCTTTCTTT
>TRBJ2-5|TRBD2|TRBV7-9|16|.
CASSQSSGGAGETQYF
TGTGCCAGCAGCCAGTCTAGCGGGGGGGCTGGGGAGACCCAGTACTTC
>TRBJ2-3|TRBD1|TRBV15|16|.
CATSRVGGTGTDTQYF
TGTGCCACCAGCAGAGTAGGTGGGACAGGGACAGATACGCAGTATTTT
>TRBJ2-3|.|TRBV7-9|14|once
CASSSPNSTDTQYF
TGTGCCAGCAGCTCTCCGAATAGCACAGATACGCAGTATTTT
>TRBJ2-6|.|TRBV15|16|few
CATSRDGTSGANVLTF
TGTGCCACCAGCAGGGACGGTACCTCTGGGGCCAACGTCCTGACTTTC
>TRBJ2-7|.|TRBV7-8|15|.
CASSLAAGPTYEQYF
TGTGCCAGCAGCTTAGCGGCGGGCCCTACCTACGAGCAGTACTTC
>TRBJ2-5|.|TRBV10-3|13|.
CAISESGGETQYF
TGTGCCATCAGTGAGTCGGGAGGAGAGACCCAGTACTTC
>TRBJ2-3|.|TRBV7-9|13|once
CASSSKPPDTQYF
TGTGCCAGCAGCTCGAAACCCCCAGATACGCAGTATTTT
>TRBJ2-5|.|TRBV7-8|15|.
CASSPQLGWKETQYF
TGTGCCAGCAGCCCTCAGTTGGGGTGGAAAGAGACCCAGTACTTC
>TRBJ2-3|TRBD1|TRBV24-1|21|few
CATSDSPGSSRRQGATYTQYF
TGTGCCACCAGTGACTCTCCCGGGTCTTCTAGAAGACAGGGGGCGACGTATACGCAGTATTTT
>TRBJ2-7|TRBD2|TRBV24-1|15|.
CATSDGTSGAYEQYF
TGTGCCACCAGTGACGGGACTAGCGGGGCCTACGAGCAGTACTTC
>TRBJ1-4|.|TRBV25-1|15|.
CASSAFSGGDEKLFF
TGTGCCAGCAGTGCCTTTTCGGGGGGCGATGAAAAACTGTTTTTT
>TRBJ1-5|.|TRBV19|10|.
CASPRKPQHF
TGTGCCAGTCCTCGCAAGCCCCAGCATTTT
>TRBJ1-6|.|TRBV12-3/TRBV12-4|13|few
CASSLEGRTPLHF
TGTGCCAGCAGTTTGGAGGGGCGGACACCCCTCCACTTT
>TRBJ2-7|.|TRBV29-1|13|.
CSVVSWPTYEQYF
TGCAGCGTTGTGTCGTGGCCCACCTACGAGCAGTACTTC
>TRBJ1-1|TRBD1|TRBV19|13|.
CASSPQTGGEAFF
TGTGCCAGTAGTCCCCAGACAGGGGGGGAAGCTTTCTTT
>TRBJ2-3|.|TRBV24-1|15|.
CATSASQGGADAQYF
TGTGCCACCAGTGCTTCCCAGGGGGGCGCAGATGCGCAGTATTTT
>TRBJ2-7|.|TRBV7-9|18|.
CASSLGSGMTTPSYEQYF
TGTGCCAGCAGCTTAGGATCTGGGATGACTACCCCATCCTACGAGCAGTACTTC
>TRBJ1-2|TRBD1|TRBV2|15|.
CASSRDRGFNYGYTF
TGTGCCAGCTCGCGGGACAGGGGTTTTAACTATGGCTACACCTTC
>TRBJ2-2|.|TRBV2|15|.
CASTATVFRGGELFF
TGTGCCAGCACCGCTACGGTATTTAGGGGCGGGGAGCTGTTTTTT
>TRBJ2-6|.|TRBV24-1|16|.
CATSDLSGSGANVLTF
TGTGCCACCAGTGATTTATCAGGCTCTGGGGCCAACGTCCTGACTTTC
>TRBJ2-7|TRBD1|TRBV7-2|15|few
CASRAGQGGPHEQYF
TGTGCCAGCAGAGCGGGACAGGGCGGGCCCCACGAGCAGTACTTC
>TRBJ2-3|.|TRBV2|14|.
CASSEDRRTDTQYF
TGTGCCAGCAGTGAGGACAGACGCACAGATACGCAGTATTTT
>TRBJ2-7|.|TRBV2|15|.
CASSERPPRSYEQYF
TGTGCCAGCAGTGAGCGGCCCCCCCGGTCCTACGAGCAGTACTTC
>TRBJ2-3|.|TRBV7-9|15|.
CASSLGRQSTDTQYF
TGTGCCAGCAGCTTAGGACGGCAGAGCACAGATACGCAGTATTTT
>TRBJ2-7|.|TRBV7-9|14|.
CASSPGLNDYVQYF
TGTGCCAGCAGCCCCGGACTGAACGATTATGTGCAGTACTTC